The T cell receptor (beta chain) described here comes from a study of tumor-infiltrating lymphocytes in primary liver carcinoma (dated by TCRdb to the late 2010s). Some background on the complete study: Between late 2015 and March 2016, about 5 patients in China with histopathologically diagnosed primary liver carcinoma had their tumors surgically resected. TCRbeta repertoire sequencing covered 35 or so specimens from 5 patients: around 25 tumor regions, 5 adjacent noncancerous liver tissues and 5 peripheral blood samples. Across five regions of each liver tumor, along with adjacent normal tissue and blood, the study brought together TCRbeta repertoire sequencing, expression microarrays and whole-exome sequencing. Roughly 3.5 to 7.5 million productive TCRbeta reads were obtained per sample, and no significant difference in read depth was found between tissue types. Technical replicate repertoires showed high reproducibility, with mean shared-clone rates roughly 0.88 and correlation coefficients above 0.95. The five patients, three men and two women aged 30 to 69 years, had hepatocellular carcinoma (four) or combined HCC and intrahepatic cholangiocarcinoma (one). The tumors of the five patients were staged as T1-T3 N0M0, with maximum diameters ranging from about 4 to 11 cm.

A constant-region primer and ProtoScript II reverse transcriptase were used to reverse-transcribe TCRbeta-specific cDNA from about 500 ng total RNA. The TCRbeta libraries were prepared through three rounds of nested multiplex PCR following a slightly modified ARM-PCR procedure. Each of the first two PCR rounds ran for 10 cycles and used multiplex TRBV1-TRBV30 forward primers together with a Cbeta reverse primer. Sample barcodes and Illumina adapters were attached in a final 25-cycle PCR using Deep VentR polymerase. Before sequencing, amplicons of 200-500 bp were purified from gel using a QIAquick gel extraction kit. The TCRbeta amplicons were sequenced with 250-bp paired-end reads on an Illumina HiSeq 2500. Concerning the study's data processing: Quality trimming of reads was performed with Trimmomatic v0.33, and paired reads were merged with FLASH v1.2.11 so that full CDR3 sequences could be recovered. MiGEC v1.2.1b assigned V, D and J germline segments to the rearranged TCRbeta sequences. Clonotype statistics and Shannon-Wiener diversity indices were computed with VDJtools v1.0.0. Except for diversity analysis, only each sample's 250 most abundant clonotypes were used in subsequent analyses to reduce sampling bias. TCRdb trimmed public reads at Q25 via fastp, called clones via MiXCR and kept in-frame beta chains. Entries that share a CDR3 protein sequence are merged under the most common genes and DNA. The V and J calls and clone size are TCRdb's, not the authors'. The sample table contains fewer than 400,000 distinct CDR3 sequences; only one count was recorded for 65% of them. The top ten clones comprise about 8.4% of the sample.

TRIzol reagent was used to extract blood RNA from unsorted whole blood, while the DNeasy Blood & Tissue kit provided the germline DNA. At the time of sampling, the patients had chronic HBV infection and had not received any treatment. Before surgery, roughly 4 milliliters of peripheral blood were drawn into K2EDTA tubes. Study-level results and caveats: Repertoire overlap was found to be higher between tumor regions (mean approximately 36%) than between tumor-adjacent (roughly 17%) or tumor-blood (about 15%) pairs, consistent with antigen-driven expansion. Bulk unsorted samples precluded comparing CD4+ and CD8+ T cell repertoires. Only 4 or 5 patients were included in the study, and the authors note that the findings should be validated in a larger study. The top 250 clones accounted for a significantly greater share of the repertoire in tumors than in blood (p = 0.039). Because sequencing covered only the TCR beta chain and unpaired alpha chains were not captured, true repertoire diversity is likely underestimated.

From its first to its last residue, the CDR3 has 13 amino acids. Only CDR3 DNA is held: 39 bases, read in frame from base 1. In the germline V gene, CDR1 corresponds to SGHVS and CDR2 to FQNEAQ. The trim is 5 bases for V and 7 bases for J, with a gap of 15 bases between the germline ends. Comments on this clonotype: Its antigen is unknown. The conserved phenylalanine or tryptophan normally closing the CDR3 is absent here, so this likely arose from a read error.

What was sequenced was peripheral blood. The sequence is built from TRBV7-8 and TRBJ2-7; the D assignment is uncertain and may be TRBD1 or TRBD2, with 6 bases supporting each. The TCR comes from a middle-aged man with primary liver carcinoma and hepatitis B virus infection. This receptor carries the CDR3 CASSLGRGPEQYL. The sequence in DNA is TGTGCCAGCAGCCTCGGACGGGGGCCTGAGCAGTACCTC.